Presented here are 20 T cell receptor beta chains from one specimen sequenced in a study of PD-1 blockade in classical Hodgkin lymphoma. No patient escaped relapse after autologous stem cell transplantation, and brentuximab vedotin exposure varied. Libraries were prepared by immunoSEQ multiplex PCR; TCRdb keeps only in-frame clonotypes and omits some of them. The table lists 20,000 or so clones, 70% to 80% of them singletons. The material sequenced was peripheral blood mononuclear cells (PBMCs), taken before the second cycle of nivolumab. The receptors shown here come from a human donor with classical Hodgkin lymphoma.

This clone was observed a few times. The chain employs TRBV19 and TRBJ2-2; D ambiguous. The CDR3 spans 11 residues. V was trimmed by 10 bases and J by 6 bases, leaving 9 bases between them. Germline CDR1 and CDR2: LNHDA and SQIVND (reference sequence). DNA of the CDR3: TGTGCCACCGCCCAATCCGGGGAGCTGTTTTTT. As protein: CATAQSGELFF.

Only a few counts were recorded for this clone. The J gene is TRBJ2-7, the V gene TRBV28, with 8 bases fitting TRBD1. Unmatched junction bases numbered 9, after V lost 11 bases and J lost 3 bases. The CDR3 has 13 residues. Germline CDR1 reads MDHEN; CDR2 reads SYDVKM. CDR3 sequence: CAGQGWGDYEQYF. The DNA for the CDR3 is TGTGCCGGACAGGGCTGGGGTGACTACGAGCAGTACTTC.

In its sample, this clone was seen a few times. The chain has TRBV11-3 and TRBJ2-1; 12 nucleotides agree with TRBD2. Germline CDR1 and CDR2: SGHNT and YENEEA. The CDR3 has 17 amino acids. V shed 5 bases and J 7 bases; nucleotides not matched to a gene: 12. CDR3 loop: CASSLAPSGRAANEQFF. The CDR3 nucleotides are TGTGCCAGCAGCCTAGCTCCTAGCGGGAGGGCCGCAAATGAGCAGTTCTTC. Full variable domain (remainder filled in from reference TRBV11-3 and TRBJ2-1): EAGVVQSPRYKIIEKKQPVAFWCNPISGHNTLYWYLQNLGQGPELLIRYENEEAVDDSQLPKDRFSAERLKGVDSTLKIQPAELGDSAVYLCASSLAPSGRAANEQFFGPGTRLTVL.

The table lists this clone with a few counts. The CDR3 DNA reads TGTGCCTGGAGCCCCGGAACGGACACTGAAGCTTTCTTT. Amino acids: CAWSPGTDTEAFF. The V call is TRBV30, the J call TRBJ1-1; no reliable D call. The V gene's germline CDR1 is GTSNPN and CDR2 SVGIG (reference sequence). The CDR3 has 13 amino acids. V was pared by 3 bases and J by 3 bases, with 11 bases between.

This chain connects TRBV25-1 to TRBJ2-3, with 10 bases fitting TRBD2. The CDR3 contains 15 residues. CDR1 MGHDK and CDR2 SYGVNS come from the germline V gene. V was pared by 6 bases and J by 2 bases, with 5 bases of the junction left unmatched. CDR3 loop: CASRDSGRNTDTQYF. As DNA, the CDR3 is TGTGCCAGCAGGGATAGCGGGAGGAACACAGATACGCAGTATTTT.

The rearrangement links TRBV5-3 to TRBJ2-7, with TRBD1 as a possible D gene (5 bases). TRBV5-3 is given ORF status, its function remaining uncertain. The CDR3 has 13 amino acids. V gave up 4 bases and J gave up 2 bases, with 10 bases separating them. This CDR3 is CARSTDRAYEQYF. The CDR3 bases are TGTGCCAGAAGCACAGACAGAGCCTACGAGCAGTACTTC.

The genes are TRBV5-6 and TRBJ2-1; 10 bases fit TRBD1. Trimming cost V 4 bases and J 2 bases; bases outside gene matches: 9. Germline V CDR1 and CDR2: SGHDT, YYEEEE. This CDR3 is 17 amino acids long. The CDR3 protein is CASSPNVGQGPYNEQFF. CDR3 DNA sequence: TGTGCCAGCAGCCCCAACGTGGGACAGGGGCCCTACAATGAGCAGTTCTTC. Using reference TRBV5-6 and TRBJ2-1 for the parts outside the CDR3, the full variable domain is DAGVTQSPTHLIKTRGQQVTLRCSPKSGHDTVSWYQQALGQGPQFIFQYYEEEERQRGNFPDRFSGHQFPNYSSELNVNALLLGDSALYLCASSPNVGQGPYNEQFFGPGTRLTVL.

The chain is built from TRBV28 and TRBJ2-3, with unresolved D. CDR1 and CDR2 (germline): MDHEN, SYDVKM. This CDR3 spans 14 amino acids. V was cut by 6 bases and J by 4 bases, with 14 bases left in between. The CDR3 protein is CASRPNIVPDTQYF. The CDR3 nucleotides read TGTGCCAGCAGACCAAACATCGTCCCAGATACGCAGTATTTT.

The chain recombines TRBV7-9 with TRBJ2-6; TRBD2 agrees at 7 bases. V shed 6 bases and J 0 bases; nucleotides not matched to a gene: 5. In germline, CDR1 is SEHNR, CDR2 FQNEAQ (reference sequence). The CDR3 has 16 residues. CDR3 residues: CASRSGILSGANVLTF. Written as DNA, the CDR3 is TGTGCCAGCAGAAGCGGGATACTCTCTGGGGCCAACGTCCTGACTTTC.

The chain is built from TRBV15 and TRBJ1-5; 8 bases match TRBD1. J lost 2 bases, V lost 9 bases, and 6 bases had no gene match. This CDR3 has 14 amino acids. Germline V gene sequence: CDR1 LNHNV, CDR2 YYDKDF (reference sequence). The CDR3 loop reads CATGQGLGNQPQHF. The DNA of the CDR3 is TGTGCCACTGGACAGGGTTTGGGCAATCAGCCCCAGCATTTT.

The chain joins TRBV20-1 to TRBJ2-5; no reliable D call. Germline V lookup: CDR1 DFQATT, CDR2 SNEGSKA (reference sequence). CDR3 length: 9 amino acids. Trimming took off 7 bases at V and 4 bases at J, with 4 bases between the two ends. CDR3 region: CSVGETQYF. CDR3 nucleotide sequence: TGCAGTGTTGGAGAGACCCAGTACTTC.

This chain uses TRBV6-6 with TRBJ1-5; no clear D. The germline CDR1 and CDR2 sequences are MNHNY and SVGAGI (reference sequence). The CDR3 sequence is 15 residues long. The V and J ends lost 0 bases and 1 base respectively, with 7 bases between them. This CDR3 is CASSYSIRSNQPQHF. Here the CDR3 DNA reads TGTGCCAGCAGTTACTCGATACGCAGCAATCAGCCCCAGCATTTT.

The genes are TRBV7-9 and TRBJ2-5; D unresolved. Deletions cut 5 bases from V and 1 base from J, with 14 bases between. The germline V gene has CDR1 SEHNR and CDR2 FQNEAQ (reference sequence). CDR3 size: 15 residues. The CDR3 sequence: CASSSLRAPQETQYF. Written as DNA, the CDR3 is TGTGCCAGCAGCAGCCTCCGGGCACCCCAAGAGACCCAGTACTTC.

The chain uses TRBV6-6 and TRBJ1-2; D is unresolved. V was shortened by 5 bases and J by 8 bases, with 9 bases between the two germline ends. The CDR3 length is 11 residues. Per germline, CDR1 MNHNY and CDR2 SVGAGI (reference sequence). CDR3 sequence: CASSQTPGYTF. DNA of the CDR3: TGTGCCAGCAGTCAGACCCCGGGCTACACCTTC.

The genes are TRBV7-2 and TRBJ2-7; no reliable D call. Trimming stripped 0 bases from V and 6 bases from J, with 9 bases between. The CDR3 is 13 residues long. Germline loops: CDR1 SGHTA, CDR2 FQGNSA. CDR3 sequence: CASSLAWSAEQYF. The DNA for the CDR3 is TGTGCCAGCAGCTTAGCCTGGTCAGCCGAGCAGTACTTC. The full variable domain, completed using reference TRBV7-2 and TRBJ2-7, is GAGVSQSPSNKVTEKGKDVELRCDPISGHTALYWYRQSLGQGLEFLIYFQGNSAPDKSGLPSDRFSAERTGGSVSTLTIQRTQQEDSAVYLCASSLAWSAEQYFGPGTRLTVT.

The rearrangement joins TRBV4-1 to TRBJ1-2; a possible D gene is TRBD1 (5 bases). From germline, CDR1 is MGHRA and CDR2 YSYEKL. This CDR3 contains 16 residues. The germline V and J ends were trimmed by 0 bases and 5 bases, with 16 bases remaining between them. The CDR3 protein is CASSQEVGIGAYGYTF. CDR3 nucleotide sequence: TGCGCCAGCAGCCAAGAAGTAGGGATCGGGGCGTATGGCTACACCTTC.

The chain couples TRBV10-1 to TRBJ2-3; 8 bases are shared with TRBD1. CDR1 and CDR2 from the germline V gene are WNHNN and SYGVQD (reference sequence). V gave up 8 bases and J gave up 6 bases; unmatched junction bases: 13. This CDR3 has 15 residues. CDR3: CASSPQGGSTDTQYF. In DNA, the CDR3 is TGCGCCAGCTCCCCACAGGGGGGCTCAACGGATACGCAGTATTTT.

The DNA of the CDR3 is TGTGCCAGCAGTTTATCCACGAGACCCGGACGGACAACTAATGAAAAACTGTTTTTT. Translation gives CASSLSTRPGRTTNEKLFF. This chain uses TRBV27 with TRBJ1-4; D is ambiguous. The CDR3 runs to 19 residues. V was shortened by 0 bases and J by 0 bases, with 17 bases between the two germline ends. Germline assignment: CDR1 MNHEY and CDR2 SMNVEV (reference sequence).

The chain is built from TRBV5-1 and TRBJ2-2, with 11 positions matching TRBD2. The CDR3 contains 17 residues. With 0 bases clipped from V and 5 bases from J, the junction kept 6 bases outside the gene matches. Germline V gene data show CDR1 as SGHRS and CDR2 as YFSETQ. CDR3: CASSLARLAGRTGELFF. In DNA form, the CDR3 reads TGCGCCAGCAGCTTGGCCAGACTAGCGGGAAGAACCGGGGAGCTGTTTTTT.

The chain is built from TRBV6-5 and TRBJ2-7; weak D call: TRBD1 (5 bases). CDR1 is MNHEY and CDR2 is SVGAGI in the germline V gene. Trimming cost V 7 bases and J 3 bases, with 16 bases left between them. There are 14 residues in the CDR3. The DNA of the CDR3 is TGTGCCAGCACCGTTTCCCAGGGCATCTACGAGCAGTACTTC. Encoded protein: CASTVSQGIYEQYF.